Each of the 20 T cell receptor beta chains below was sequenced from the same sample in a study of a mutant IDH1 vaccine in newly diagnosed glioma. Produced via immunoSEQ multiplex PCR; TCRdb's table is partial and in-frame only. The sample lists some 66,000 clones, under 90% seen once, with 3.5% to 4.5% in the top ten. The time point is: week 35, safety follow-up. The investigators gave 300 ug of mutant IDH1 20-mer peptide in each vaccine dose, together with topical imiquimod. What these receptors recognize is not known. The material was PBMCs, obtained from a glioma patient whose treatment included an IDH1 peptide vaccine. The receptors here all came from a man aged 25-45 years with glioma.

The chain recombines TRBV10-1 with TRBJ2-1, with D uncertain. Germline-derived CDR1 and CDR2 are WNHNN and SYGVQD (reference sequence). There are 13 residues in the CDR3. The V end was cut by 6 bases, the J end by 1 base, with 7 bases between. CDR3 coding DNA: TGCGCCAGCAGCTCCGTTTCCTACAATGAGCAGTTCTTC. It is translated as CASSSVSYNEQFF.

The count of this clone is one. The genes are TRBV30 and TRBJ2-3; D is uncertain. V was trimmed by 1 base and J by 0 bases, leaving 8 bases between them. The germline V gene encodes CDR1 GTSNPN and CDR2 SVGIG (reference sequence). The CDR3 extends over 14 amino acids. In DNA, the CDR3 is TGTGCCTGGAGTGGAACCCCTAGCACAGATACGCAGTATTTT. It specifies CAWSGTPSTDTQYF.

In this sample, this clone turned up a few times. The chain combines TRBV5-1 with TRBJ2-1; D gene ambiguous. The CDR3 spans 11 residues. Looked up from germline, CDR1 is SGHRS and CDR2 is YFSETQ. V was cut by 4 bases and J by 5 bases, with 4 bases left in between. The chain's CDR3 is CASSPNNEQFF. The CDR3 coding sequence is TGCGCCAGCAGCCCAAACAATGAGCAGTTCTTC.

The chain employs TRBV10-3 and TRBJ1-4; D perhaps matches TRBD1 (5 bases). Germline V lookup: CDR1 ENHRY, CDR2 SYGVKD. The length of the CDR3 is 11 residues. V lost 6 bases to trimming and J lost 8 bases, with 7 bases between them. The chain's CDR3 is CAIRRGEKLFF. For the CDR3, the DNA is TGTGCCATCAGACGGGGGGAAAAACTGTTTTTT.

The V and J genes are TRBV19 and TRBJ1-1, with no clear D. Deletions cut 3 bases from V and 4 bases from J, with 24 bases between. The CDR3 is 18 amino acids. Germline CDR1 and CDR2: LNHDA and SQIVND (reference sequence). CDR3 bases: TGTGCCAGTAGTATTTTAGGCGGGGTATCAACTTTGACCACTGAAGCTTTCTTT. This translates into CASSILGGVSTLTTEAFF.

The J gene is TRBJ1-1, the V gene TRBV15; D perhaps matches TRBD1 (6 bases). Between the trimmed V and J ends, which lost 3 bases and 6 bases, there was a span of 14 bases. Germline loops: CDR1 LNHNV, CDR2 YYDKDF (reference sequence). The CDR3 totals 14 residues. CDR3 residues: CATSSKTGRPEAFF. CDR3 nucleotides: TGTGCCACCAGCAGTAAAACAGGGCGCCCTGAAGCTTTCTTT.

The chain links TRBV12-5 to TRBJ1-4; 9 bases match TRBD1. The germline V gene encodes CDR1 LGHNT and CDR2 FRNRAP. This CDR3 has 15 amino acids. The V and J ends lost 7 bases and 1 base, in that order; junction bases with no gene match: 4. The DNA of the CDR3 is TGTGCTAGTGCCGCGACAGGGGGAACTAATGAAAAACTGTTTTTT. Encoded protein: CASAATGGTNEKLFF.

The rearrangement joins TRBV5-5 to TRBJ1-1, with a weak D call TRBD1 (5 bases). The V gene lost 4 bases and the J gene lost 4 bases, with 11 bases spanning the gap. The length of the CDR3 is 13 residues. Germline V lookup: CDR1 SGHKS, CDR2 YYEKEE (reference sequence). The DNA of the CDR3 is TGTGCCAGCAGCGAGGGACCTAGCACTGAAGCTTTCTTT. It is translated as CASSEGPSTEAFF.

This sequence joins TRBV5-4 and TRBJ1-2; D remains ambiguous. The CDR3 spans 11 residues. The ends were cut back, 1 base at V and 10 bases at J, with 8 bases in the middle. The V gene's germline CDR1 is SGHNT and CDR2 YYREEE (reference sequence). The CDR3 region has the DNA TGTGCCAGCAGCTTGTCCGGGCTCTACACCTTC. It is translated as CASSLSGLYTF.

The chain uses TRBV7-9 and TRBJ2-7; D remains unclear. Trimming pared 5 bases from V and 3 bases from J, leaving 14 bases between. Germline CDR1 reads SEHNR; CDR2 reads FQNEAQ (reference sequence). The CDR3 is 14 amino acids. The chain's CDR3 is CASSVTEKDYEQYF. DNA for the CDR3: TGTGCCAGCAGCGTGACCGAGAAGGACTACGAGCAGTACTTC.

This chain links TRBV15 with TRBJ1-2, with 10 bases matching TRBD1. CDR3 length: 15 amino acids. J gave up 3 bases and V 3 bases, and 4 bases lay outside the gene matches. Germline loops: CDR1 LNHNV, CDR2 YYDKDF (reference sequence). CDR3 coding DNA: TGTGCCACCAGCAGCCCGGGACAGGGGCACTATGGCTACACCTTC. This gives the protein CATSSPGQGHYGYTF.

The rearrangement joins TRBV6-1 to TRBJ1-4; 10 bases line up with TRBD1. Germline CDR1 and CDR2: MNHNS and SASEGT. V dropped 1 base and J dropped 7; count of bases not matched to a gene: 0. This CDR3 has 14 residues. The CDR3 spells CASSEGTGGEKLFF. The CDR3 DNA reads as TGTGCCAGCAGTGAAGGGACAGGGGGTGAAAAACTGTTTTTT.

The chain combines TRBV6-1 with TRBJ2-2, with a tentative D call TRBD1 (6 bases). V was shortened by 4 bases and J by 1 base, with 16 bases between the two germline ends. Germline V gene data show CDR1 as MNHNS and CDR2 as SASEGT. The CDR3 consists of 17 residues. CDR3 in DNA: TGTGCCAGCAGTGGAGGGACATCCCTGATGAACACCGGGGAGCTGTTTTTT. Translated: CASSGGTSLMNTGELFF.

This chain connects TRBV28 to TRBJ1-3; D unclear. Trimming took off 2 bases at V and 4 bases at J, with 3 bases between the two ends. CDR1 and CDR2 (germline): MDHEN, SYDVKM. The CDR3 has 12 residues. CDR3 residues: CASSLPGNTIYF. The DNA for the CDR3 is TGTGCCAGCAGTTTACCCGGAAACACCATATATTTT.

The count of this clone is one. The rearrangement links TRBV28 to TRBJ1-4, with D possibly TRBD1 on 6 matching bases. Trimming pared 4 bases from V and 5 bases from J, leaving 20 bases between. Germline CDR1 reads MDHEN; CDR2 reads SYDVKM. This CDR3 is built from 17 residues. Written as DNA, the CDR3 is TGTGCCAGCAGTTCCGCCGTCAGGGGCGCAAAGAATGAAAAACTGTTTTTT. Translating gives CASSSAVRGAKNEKLFF.

The gene calls are TRBV6-6 and TRBJ1-1; no clear D gene. The CDR3 sequence is 14 residues long. Germline CDR1 and CDR2: MNHNY and SVGAGI (reference sequence). With 7 bases removed from V and 4 bases from J, the gap between germline ends came to 16 bases. CDR3 nucleotides: TGTGCCAGCAACGCCCTAACAGATATCACTGAAGCTTTCTTT. This codes for CASNALTDITEAFF.

This clone was seen only a few times. This sequence joins TRBV9 and TRBJ1-4; 8 nucleotides align to TRBD1. V lost 1 base and J lost 5; bases outside the gene matches: 7. From germline, CDR1 is SGDLS and CDR2 YYNGEE. CDR3 size: 16 residues. The CDR3 spells CASSVSAGGVNEKLFF. CDR3 nucleotide sequence: TGTGCCAGCAGCGTATCGGCAGGGGGCGTGAATGAAAAACTGTTTTTT.

The V call is TRBV10-2, the J call TRBJ1-6, with no clear D. The germline V gene encodes CDR1 WSHSY and CDR2 SAAADI. The CDR3 runs 17 residues. Trimming took off 0 bases at V and 1 base at J, with 10 bases between the two ends. CDR3 in amino acids: CASSESTGRSYNSPLHF. CDR3 bases: TGCGCCAGCAGTGAGTCCACCGGGAGGTCCTATAATTCACCCCTCCACTTT.

The V gene is TRBV5-1, the J gene TRBJ2-5; 11 bases are a match to TRBD2. Germline CDR1 and CDR2: SGHRS and YFSETQ. J was trimmed by 2 bases and V by 4 bases; bases with no gene match: 4. This CDR3 comprises 15 residues. CDR3 nucleotides: TGCGCCAGCAGCCCTAGCGGGGGGTTACAAGAGACCCAGTACTTC. Protein sequence: CASSPSGGLQETQYF.

The chain is built from TRBV13 and TRBJ1-6; D remains unclear. The germline V gene encodes CDR1 PRHDT and CDR2 FYEKMQ (reference sequence). The V end lost 5 bases, the J end lost 0 bases, and 11 bases lay between the germline ends. The CDR3 contains 16 residues. This CDR3 is CASSLRRGSYNSPLHF. CDR3 DNA sequence: TGTGCCAGCAGCCTTAGGCGAGGCTCCTATAATTCACCCCTCCACTTT.